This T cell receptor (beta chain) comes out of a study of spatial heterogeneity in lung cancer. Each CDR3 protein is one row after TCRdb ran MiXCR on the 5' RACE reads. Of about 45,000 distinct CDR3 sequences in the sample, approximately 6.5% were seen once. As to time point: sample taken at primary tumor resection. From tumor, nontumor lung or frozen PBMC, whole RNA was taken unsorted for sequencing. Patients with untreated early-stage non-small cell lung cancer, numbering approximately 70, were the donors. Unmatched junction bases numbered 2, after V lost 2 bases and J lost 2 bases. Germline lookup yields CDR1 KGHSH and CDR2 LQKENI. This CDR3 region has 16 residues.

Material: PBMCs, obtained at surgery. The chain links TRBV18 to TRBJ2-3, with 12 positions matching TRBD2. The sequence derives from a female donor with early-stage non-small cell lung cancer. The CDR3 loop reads CASSPGLAGTTDTQYF. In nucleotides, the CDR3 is TGTGCCAGCTCACCAGGACTAGCGGGAACCACAGATACGCAGTATTTT.